In its sample, the clone carrying this T cell receptor beta chain was seen a few times. This sample stems from a study of blood T cell repertoires in COVID-19. Across the whole study: Sample material is recorded as cDNA or gDNA derived from T cells, B-cell-depleted T cells, or PBMCs.

From germline, CDR1 is SGHTS and CDR2 YDEGEE. V was shortened by 5 bases and J by 5 bases, with 7 bases between the two germline ends. The CDR3 length is 11 residues. In the original workflow: Using reference gene primer amplification, nucleated cell counts were estimated. Clones were read by immunoSEQ multiplex PCR, and TCRdb kept only the in-frame ones, dropping some. For V, J and clone size, that table is used; D and trimming come from the DNA. The sample consists of under 150,000 clones, 80% to 90% of them appearing once. Sequencing was done on a sample of PBMCs or T cells enriched from blood (not recorded which). The V gene is TRBV5-8, the J gene TRBJ1-1; D not resolved. The sequence derives from a man aged 40-50 years with acute COVID-19. The CDR3 is CASRRETEAFF. The CDR3 DNA reads TGTGCCAGCAGGCGGGAGACTGAAGCTTTCTTT. Together with reference TRBV5-8 and TRBJ1-1, the CDR3 gives the full variable domain: EAGVTQSPTHLIKTRGQQATLRCSPISGHTSVYWYQQALGLGLQFLLWYDEGEERNRGNFPPRFSGRQFPNYSSELNVNALELEDSALYLCASRRETEAFFGQGTRLTVV.